A single sample is the source of the 15 T cell receptor beta chains below, sequenced in a study of identical twins. TCRdb ran MiXCR on the 5' RACE reads and lists one entry per CDR3 protein. The sample holds 1.5 million to 2 million distinct CDR3 sequences, under 35% seen once. Source material: cord blood. The origin of the receptors is a newborn girl in good health.

This rearrangement joins TRBV2 to TRBJ2-5, with 14 positions matching TRBD2. There are 16 residues in the CDR3. Trimming removed 6 bases from V and 11 bases from J; junction bases left unmatched: 14. In germline, CDR1 is SNHLY, CDR2 FYNNEI. As DNA, the CDR3 is TGTGCCAGCAGAGATGGACTAGCGGGGGGTTTCAATGAGCAGTACTTC. It encodes CASRDGLAGGFNEQYF.

The rearrangement uses TRBV20-1 and TRBJ1-1, with D uncertain. Germline V gene sequence: CDR1 DFQATT, CDR2 SNEGSKA (reference sequence). The CDR3 length is 11 residues. V lost 4 bases to trimming and J lost 1 base, with 4 bases between them. CDR3 in amino acids: CSATQNTEAFF. The DNA for the CDR3 is TGCAGTGCTACTCAGAACACTGAAGCTTTCTTT.

The V and J genes are TRBV6-6 and TRBJ2-7; D ambiguous. V lost 2 bases and J 0 bases, leaving 8 bases between the germline ends. The CDR3 is 14 amino acids. Germline CDR1 is MNHNY and CDR2 is SVGAGI (reference sequence). As DNA, the CDR3 is TGTGCCAGCAGTTACGTTCGGAGCTCCTACGAGCAGTACTTC. It encodes CASSYVRSSYEQYF.

Turning to this clonotype: Since no conserved phenylalanine or tryptophan closes the CDR3, a read error is the likely cause. CDR3 nucleotides: TGCGCCAGCAGCTTGGGGGACAGGGAGAATGAAAAACTGTTTTAT. Translating gives CASSLGDRENEKLFY. This rearrangement joins TRBV5-1 to TRBJ1-4; 9 positions match TRBD1. This CDR3 has 15 residues. V was pared by 0 bases and J by 5 bases, with 2 bases of the junction left unmatched. Per germline, CDR1 SGHRS and CDR2 YFSETQ.

The V call is TRBV3-1, the J call TRBJ2-5, with 9 bases lining up with TRBD1. The DNA end favors TRBJ2-7, so the J call may be wrong. The CDR3 has 15 amino acids. CDR1 and CDR2 (germline): LGHDT, YNNKEL (reference sequence). CDR3 sequence (DNA): TGTGCCAGCAGCCCCTCGGGACAGGGTATCCACGAGCAGTACTTC. It is translated as CASSPSGQGIHEQYF.

Of note for this clonotype: Here the CDR3 omits its conserved ending phenylalanine or tryptophan, so a read error is the likely source. The gene calls are TRBV14 and TRBJ2-4; tentatively, D is TRBD2 (6 bases). This CDR3 has 15 amino acids. Germline values: CDR1 SGHDN, CDR2 FVKESK. V lost 2 bases to trimming and J lost 1 base, with 9 bases between them. DNA of the CDR3: TGTGCCAGCAGCCAAACGGAGGGGGCCAAAAACATTCAGTACTGC. Translation: CASSQTEGAKNIQYC.

Points on this clonotype: A much larger clone differs by one base, so this may be a read error. The gene calls are TRBV5-1 and TRBJ2-3; D is possibly TRBD2 (6 bases). Germline CDR1 is SGHRS and CDR2 is YFSETQ. This CDR3 has 16 residues. The CDR3 reads CAGSLANSGDPDTQYF. The CDR3 DNA reads as TGCGCCGGCAGCTTGGCCAATAGCGGTGACCCCGATACGCAGTATTTT.

This chain uses TRBV2 with TRBJ2-1; a weak D match, TRBD2 (7 bases). The CDR3 spans 14 residues. Germline CDR1 is SNHLY and CDR2 is FYNNEI. V shed 7 bases and J shed 6 bases, with 16 bases lying between them. The CDR3 DNA is TGTGCCAGCACCACGGGGGGCATTAGCAATGAGCAGTTCTTC. Its translation is CASTTGGISNEQFF. The full variable domain, in which reference TRBV2 and TRBJ2-1 provide the parts outside the CDR3, is EPEVTQTPSHQVTQMGQEVILRCVPISNHLYFYWYRQILGQKVEFLVSFYNNEISEKSEIFDDQFSVERPDGSNFTLKIRSTKLEDSAMYFCASTTGGISNEQFFGPGTRLTVL.

This clonotype was detected only a few times. This chain uses TRBV12-3 or TRBV12-4 with TRBJ1-4, with a possible D match to TRBD1 (6 bases). Trimming stripped 7 bases from V and 10 bases from J, with 19 bases between. The CDR3 sequence is 14 residues long. The CDR3 region has the DNA TGTGCCAGCACCCCAGTCGGGGGGGGCGGAAAACTGTTTTTT. Translation: CASTPVGGGGKLFF.

This chain uses TRBV20-1 with TRBJ1-2; TRBD1 agrees at 7 bases. The V gene end was trimmed by 6 bases and the J gene end by 4 bases; junction bases not matched to a gene: 5. The length of the CDR3 is 12 residues. Germline loops: CDR1 DFQATT, CDR2 SNEGSKA (reference sequence). CDR3 nucleotide sequence: TGCAGTGCCGGGACAGAGGCCTATGGCTACACCTTC. Amino acid sequence: CSAGTEAYGYTF.

This clonotype was picked up a small number of times. As DNA, the CDR3 is TGCAGTGCTAGAGTCCAGCAATACGAGCAGTACTTC. It is translated as CSARVQQYEQYF. This rearrangement joins TRBV20-1 to TRBJ2-5, with unresolved D. The assigned J gene may be wrong: the sequence end matches TRBJ2-7 better. This CDR3 is built from 12 residues. Per the germline V gene, CDR1 is DFQATT and CDR2 is SNEGSKA (reference sequence).

In regard to this clonotype: Possible read error: a much larger clone is one base away. V usage is TRBV11-2 and J usage is TRBJ2-1; the match to TRBD2 covers 10 bases. CDR3 length: 16 amino acids. The germline V gene encodes CDR1 SGHAT and CDR2 FQNNGV. This chain's CDR3 is CARSRTGTSEFNEQFF. The CDR3 DNA is TGTGCCCGCAGCAGAACCGGGACTAGCGAATTCAATGAGCAGTTCTTC. Combining the CDR3 with reference TRBV11-2 and TRBJ2-1 gives the whole variable domain EAGVAQSPRYKIIEKRQSVAFWCNPISGHATLYWYQQILGQGPKLLIQFQNNGVVDDSQLPKDRFSAERLKGVDSTLKIQPAKLEDSAVYLCARSRTGTSEFNEQFFGPGTRLTVL.

This clonotype was counted only a few times. CDR3 sequence (DNA): TGTGCCAGCAGTGCGACAGGGGCCAGCTCCTACAATGAGCAGTTCTTC. It codes for CASSATGASSYNEQFF. J is TRBJ2-1 and V is TRBV2; 8 positions agree with TRBD1. CDR1 and CDR2 (germline): SNHLY, FYNNEI. The CDR3 has 16 residues. V was clipped by 4 bases and J by 0 bases; unmatched bases: 5.

The V gene is TRBV2, the J gene TRBJ2-2; D possibly corresponds to TRBD2 (5 bases). Trimming stripped 9 bases from V and 7 bases from J, with 12 bases between. Germline CDR1 and CDR2: SNHLY and FYNNEI. The CDR3 totals 12 residues. CDR3 in DNA: TGTGCCAGTGGGGAGATAGTCGGGGAGCTGTTTTTT. This sequence encodes CASGEIVGELFF.

The rearrangement uses TRBV7-9 and TRBJ2-2; tentatively, D is TRBD2 (5 bases). V lost 4 bases and J 8 bases, leaving 8 bases between the germline ends. The germline V gene encodes CDR1 SEHNR and CDR2 FQNEAQ (reference sequence). The CDR3 sequence is 12 residues long. CDR3 amino acids: CASSSLVGELFF. DNA of the CDR3: TGTGCCAGCAGCTCACTAGTGGGGGAGCTGTTTTTT.